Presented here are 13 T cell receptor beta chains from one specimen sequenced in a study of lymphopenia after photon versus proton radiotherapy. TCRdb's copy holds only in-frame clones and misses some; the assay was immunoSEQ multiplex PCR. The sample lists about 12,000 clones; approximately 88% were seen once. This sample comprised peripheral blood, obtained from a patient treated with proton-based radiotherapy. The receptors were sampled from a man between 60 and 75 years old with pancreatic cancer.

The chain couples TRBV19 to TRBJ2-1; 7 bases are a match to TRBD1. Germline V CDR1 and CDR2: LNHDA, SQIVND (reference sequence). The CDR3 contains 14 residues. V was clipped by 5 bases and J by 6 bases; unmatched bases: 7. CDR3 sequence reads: CASSPGQVSNEQFF. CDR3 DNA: TGTGCCAGTAGTCCCGGACAGGTCTCCAATGAGCAGTTCTTC. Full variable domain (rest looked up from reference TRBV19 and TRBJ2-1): DGGITQSPKYLFRKEGQNVTLSCEQNLNHDAMYWYRQDPGQGLRLIYYSQIVNDFQKGDIAEGYSVSREKKESFPLTVTSAQKNPTAFYLCASSPGQVSNEQFFGPGTRLTVL.

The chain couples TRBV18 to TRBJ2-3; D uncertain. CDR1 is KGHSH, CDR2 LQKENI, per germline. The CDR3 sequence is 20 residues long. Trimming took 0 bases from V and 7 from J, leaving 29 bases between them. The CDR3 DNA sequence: TGTGCCAGCTCACCACCCTCGAGTGTAACGTCCCACTCAAACATACATACGCAGTATTTT. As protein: CASSPPSSVTSHSNIHTQYF.

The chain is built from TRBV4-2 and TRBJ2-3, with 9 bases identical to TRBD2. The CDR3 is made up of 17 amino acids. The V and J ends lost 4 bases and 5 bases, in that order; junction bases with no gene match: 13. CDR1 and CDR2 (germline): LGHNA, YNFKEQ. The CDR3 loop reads CASSRLAAITVQDTQYF. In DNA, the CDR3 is TGTGCCAGCAGCCGACTAGCGGCCATCACCGTACAAGATACGCAGTATTTT.

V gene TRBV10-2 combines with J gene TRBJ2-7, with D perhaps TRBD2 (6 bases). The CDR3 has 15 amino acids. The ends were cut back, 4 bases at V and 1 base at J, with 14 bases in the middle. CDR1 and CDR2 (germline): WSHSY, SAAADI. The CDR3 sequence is CASSVGDWLSYEQYF. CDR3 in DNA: TGCGCCAGCAGTGTTGGGGACTGGCTATCCTACGAGCAGTACTTC.

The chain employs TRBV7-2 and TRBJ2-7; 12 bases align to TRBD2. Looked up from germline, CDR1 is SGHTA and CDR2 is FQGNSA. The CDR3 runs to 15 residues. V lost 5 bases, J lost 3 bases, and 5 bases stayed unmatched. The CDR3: CASSPRGLAGYEQYF. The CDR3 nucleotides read TGTGCCAGCAGCCCGCGGGGACTAGCGGGCTACGAGCAGTACTTC.

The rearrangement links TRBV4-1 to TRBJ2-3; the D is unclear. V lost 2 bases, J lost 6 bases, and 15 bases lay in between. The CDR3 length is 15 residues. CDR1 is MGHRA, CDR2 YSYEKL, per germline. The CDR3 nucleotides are TGCGCCAGCAGCCAATTGTACTGGAGTCCGGATACGCAGTATTTT. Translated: CASSQLYWSPDTQYF.

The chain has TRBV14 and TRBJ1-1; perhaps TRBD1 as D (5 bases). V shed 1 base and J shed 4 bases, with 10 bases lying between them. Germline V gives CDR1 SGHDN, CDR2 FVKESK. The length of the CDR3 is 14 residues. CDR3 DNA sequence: TGTGCCAGCAGCCAAGTAAGGACAAGCACTGAAGCTTTCTTT. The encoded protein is CASSQVRTSTEAFF.

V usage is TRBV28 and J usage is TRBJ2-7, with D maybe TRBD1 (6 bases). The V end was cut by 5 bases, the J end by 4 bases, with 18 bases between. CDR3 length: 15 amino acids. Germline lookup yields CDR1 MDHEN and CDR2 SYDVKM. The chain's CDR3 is CASSETAQGSYEQYF. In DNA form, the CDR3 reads TGTGCCAGCAGTGAGACCGCACAGGGCAGTTACGAGCAGTACTTC.

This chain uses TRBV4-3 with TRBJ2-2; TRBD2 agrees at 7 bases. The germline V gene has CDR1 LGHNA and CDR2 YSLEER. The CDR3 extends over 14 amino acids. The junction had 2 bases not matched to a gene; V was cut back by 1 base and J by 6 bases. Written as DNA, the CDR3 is TGCGCCAGCAGCCAAGGACTAGCTTCCGGGGAGCTGTTTTTT. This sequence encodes CASSQGLASGELFF.

CDR3 residues: CATSSTYETQYF. The CDR3 nucleotides are TGTGCCACCTCTTCAACCTATGAGACCCAGTACTTC. The genes are TRBV25-1 and TRBJ2-5; D unresolved. Trimming removed 10 bases from V and 5 bases from J, with 14 bases in between. Germline assignment: CDR1 MGHDK and CDR2 SYGVNS. The CDR3 spans 12 residues.

CDR3 in DNA: TGTGCCAGCAAGGGTGCGAACACCGGGGAGCTGTTTTTT. Encoded protein: CASKGANTGELFF. V gene TRBV28 combines with J gene TRBJ2-2; D remains unclear. V was shortened by 7 bases and J by 0 bases, with 6 bases between the two germline ends. The CDR3 length is 13 residues. Looked up from germline, CDR1 is MDHEN and CDR2 is SYDVKM.

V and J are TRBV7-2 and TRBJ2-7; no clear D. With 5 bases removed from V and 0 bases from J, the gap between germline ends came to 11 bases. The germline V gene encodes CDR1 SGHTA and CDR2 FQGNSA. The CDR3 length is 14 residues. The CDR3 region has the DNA TGTGCCAGCAGCCGTACCCCAGGCTCCTACGAGCAGTACTTC. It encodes CASSRTPGSYEQYF.

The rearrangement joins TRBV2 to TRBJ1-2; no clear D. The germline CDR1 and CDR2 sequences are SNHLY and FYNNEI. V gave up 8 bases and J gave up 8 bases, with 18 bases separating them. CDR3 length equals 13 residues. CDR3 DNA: TGTGCCAGCCAAGGTGAACGTTCGAGGGGCTACACCTTC. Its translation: CASQGERSRGYTF.